This T cell receptor (beta chain) was documented in a study of T cells in Graves' hyperthyroidism and ophthalmopathy. Background on the study: At initial diagnosis, before any treatment had begun, peripheral blood was obtained. Study observations and caveats: Ophthalmopathy stood apart from stable hyperthyroidism in a 13 V-J model.

Patients were excluded because of uncontrolled infection, other autoimmune disease, pregnancy or lactation. This clonotype has just a few counts. Its cognate antigen is unknown. Template material for amplifying TCR beta CDR3 regions consisted of RNA transcripts. The HTBI primer set served for first-round RT-PCR of the TCR CDR3. TCRdb used MiXCR to reprocess the multiplex PCR reads, holding one entry per CDR3 protein. Of 750,000 to 900,000 distinct CDR3 sequences listed, 38% are singletons. This clonotype originated in a man between 18 and 35 years old with Graves' hyperthyroidism. Sequenced input: blood.

The CDR3 DNA reads as TGTGCCAGCAGCTTGTGGCAGGTGGGAATCTGGGCCAACGTCCTGACTTTC. Translating it yields CASSLWQVGIWANVLTF. The chain combines TRBV5-8 with TRBJ2-6; no reliable D call. Germline V lookup: CDR1 SGHTS, CDR2 YDEGEE. V was pared by 1 base and J by 5 bases, with 16 bases between. The CDR3 runs to 17 residues.